This TCR beta chain was found in a study of chemoradiotherapy in HPV16-positive cancers. Findings and limits, study-wide: Better recurrence-free survival went with HPV-responsive T-cell expansion in HPV16-positive patients. Candidate HPV-specific clones and E7-related TCR motifs grew in tumor during treatment.

Per germline, CDR1 SGHRS and CDR2 YFSETQ. There are 14 residues in the CDR3. V was shortened by 3 bases and J by 6 bases, with 14 bases between the two germline ends. Details on this clone: Its matching antigen is unknown.

Assay used: immunoSEQ multiplex PCR; TCRdb lists only in-frame clones, some missing. The sample consists of around 62,000 clones, more than 70% of them appearing once. Over chemoradiotherapy, repertoires were sampled more than once. This clonotype was obtained from a human donor with HPV-associated anogenital cancer. The sequencing here drew on blood, taken from a patient who underwent chemoradiotherapy. The V call is TRBV5-1, the J call TRBJ2-3; TRBD2 is a possible D gene (6 bases). The CDR3 coding sequence is TGCGCCAGCAGCTCTGGACTACAGGCGGATACGCAGTATTTT. Its protein is CASSSGLQADTQYF.